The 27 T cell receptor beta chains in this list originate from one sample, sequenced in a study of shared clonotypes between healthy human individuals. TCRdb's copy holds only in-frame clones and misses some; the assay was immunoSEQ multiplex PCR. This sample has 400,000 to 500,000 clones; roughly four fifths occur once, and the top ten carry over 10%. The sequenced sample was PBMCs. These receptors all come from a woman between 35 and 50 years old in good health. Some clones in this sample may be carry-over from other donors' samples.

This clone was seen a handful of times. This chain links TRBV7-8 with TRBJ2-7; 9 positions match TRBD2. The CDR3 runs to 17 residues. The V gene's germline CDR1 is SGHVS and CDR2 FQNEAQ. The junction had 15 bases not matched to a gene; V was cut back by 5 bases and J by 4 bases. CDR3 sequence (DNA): TGTGCCAGCAGCCCTAACCCGGGGACTAGCCTACGGTACGAGCAGTACTTC. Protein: CASSPNPGTSLRYEQYF. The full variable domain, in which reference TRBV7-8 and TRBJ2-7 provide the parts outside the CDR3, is GAGVSQSPRYKVAKRGQDVALRCDPISGHVSLFWYQQALGQGPEFLTYFQNEAQLDKSGLPSDRFFAERPEGSVSTLKIQRTQQEDSAVYLCASSPNPGTSLRYEQYFGPGTRLTVT.

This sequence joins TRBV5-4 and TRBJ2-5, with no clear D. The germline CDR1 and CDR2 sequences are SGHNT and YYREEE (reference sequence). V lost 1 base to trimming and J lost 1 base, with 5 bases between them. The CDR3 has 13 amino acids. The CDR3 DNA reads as TGTGCCAGCAGCTTGCGGATCCAAGAGACCCAGTACTTC. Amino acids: CASSLRIQETQYF.

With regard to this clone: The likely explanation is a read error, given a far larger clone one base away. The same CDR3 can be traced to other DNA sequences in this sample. The CDR3 reads CASYGVSGKQETQYF. DNA for the CDR3: TGTGCCAGCTACGGGGTCTCAGGGAAACAAGAGACCCAGTACTTC. V is TRBV2 and J is TRBJ2-5; D may match TRBD1 or TRBD2 (5 bases each). Germline loops: CDR1 SNHLY, CDR2 FYNNEI. V was trimmed by 8 bases and J by 2 bases, leaving 18 bases between them. The CDR3 spans 15 residues.

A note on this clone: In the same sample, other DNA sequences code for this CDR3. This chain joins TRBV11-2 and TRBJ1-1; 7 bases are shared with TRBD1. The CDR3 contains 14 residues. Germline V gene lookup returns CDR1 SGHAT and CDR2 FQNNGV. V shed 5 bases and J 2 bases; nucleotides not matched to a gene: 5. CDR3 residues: CASSPGQSNTEAFF. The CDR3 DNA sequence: TGTGCCAGCAGCCCGGGACAGTCAAACACTGAAGCTTTCTTT.

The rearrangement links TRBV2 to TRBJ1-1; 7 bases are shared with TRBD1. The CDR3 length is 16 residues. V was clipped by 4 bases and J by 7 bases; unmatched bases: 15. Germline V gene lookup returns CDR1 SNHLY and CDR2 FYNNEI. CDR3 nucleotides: TGTGCCAGCAGTGCCCCCCCTAGCGGGACAGCTTATGAAGCTTTCTTT. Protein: CASSAPPSGTAYEAFF.

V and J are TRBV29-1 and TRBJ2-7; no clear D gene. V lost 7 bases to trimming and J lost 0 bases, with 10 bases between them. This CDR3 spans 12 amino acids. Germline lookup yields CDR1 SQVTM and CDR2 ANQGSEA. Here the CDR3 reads CSAETTSYEQYF. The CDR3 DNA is TGCAGCGCCGAAACTACCTCCTACGAGCAGTACTTC.

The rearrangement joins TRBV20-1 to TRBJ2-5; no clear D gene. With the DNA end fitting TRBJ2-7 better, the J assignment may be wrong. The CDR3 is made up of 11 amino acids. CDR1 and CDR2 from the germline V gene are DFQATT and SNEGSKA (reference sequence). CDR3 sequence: CSVESSYEQYF. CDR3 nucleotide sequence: TGCAGTGTGGAGAGCTCCTACGAGCAGTACTTC.

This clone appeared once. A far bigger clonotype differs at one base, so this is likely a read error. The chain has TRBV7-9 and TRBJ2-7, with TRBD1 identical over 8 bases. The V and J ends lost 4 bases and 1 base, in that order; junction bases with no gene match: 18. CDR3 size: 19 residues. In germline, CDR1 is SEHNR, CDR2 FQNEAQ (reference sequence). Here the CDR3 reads CASSSAVRTGGLGSYEQYF. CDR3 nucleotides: TGTGCCAGCAGCTCAGCGGTGAGAACAGGGGGACTGGGGTCCTACGAGCAGTACTTC.

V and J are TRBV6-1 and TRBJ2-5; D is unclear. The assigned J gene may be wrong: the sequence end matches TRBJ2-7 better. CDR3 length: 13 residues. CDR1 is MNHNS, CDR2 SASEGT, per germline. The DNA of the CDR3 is TGTGCCAGCACCCAAGTGGGAATGAGCGAGCAGTACTTC. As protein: CASTQVGMSEQYF.

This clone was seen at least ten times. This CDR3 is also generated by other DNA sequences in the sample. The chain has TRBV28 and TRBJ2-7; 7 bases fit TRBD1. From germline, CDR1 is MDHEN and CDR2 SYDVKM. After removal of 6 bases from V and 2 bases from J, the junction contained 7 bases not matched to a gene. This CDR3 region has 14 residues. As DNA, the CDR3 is TGTGCCAGCAGGTTGAACAGGGGCCCCTACGAGCAGTACTTC. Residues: CASRLNRGPYEQYF.

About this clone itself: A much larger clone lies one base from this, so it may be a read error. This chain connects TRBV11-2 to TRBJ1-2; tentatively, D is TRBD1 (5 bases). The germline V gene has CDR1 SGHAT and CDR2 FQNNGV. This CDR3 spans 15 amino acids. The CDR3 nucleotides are TGTGCCGGCAGCCGCGACAGACTAAGTAACTATGGCTACACCTTC. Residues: CAGSRDRLSNYGYTF.

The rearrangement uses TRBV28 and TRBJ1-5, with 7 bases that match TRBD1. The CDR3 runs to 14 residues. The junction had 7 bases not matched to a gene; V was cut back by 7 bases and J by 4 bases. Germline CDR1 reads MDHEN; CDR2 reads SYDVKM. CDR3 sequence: CASKLAGGNQPQHF. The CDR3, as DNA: TGTGCCAGCAAACTGGCAGGGGGGAATCAGCCCCAGCATTTT.

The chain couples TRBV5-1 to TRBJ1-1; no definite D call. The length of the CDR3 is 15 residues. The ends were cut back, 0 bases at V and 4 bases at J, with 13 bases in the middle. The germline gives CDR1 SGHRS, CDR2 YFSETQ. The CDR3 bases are TGCGCCAGCAGCTTGGCGGGCGGTCGGGGCACTGAAGCTTTCTTT. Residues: CASSLAGGRGTEAFF. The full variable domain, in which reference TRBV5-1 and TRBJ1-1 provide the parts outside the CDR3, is KAGVTQTPRYLIKTRGQQVTLSCSPISGHRSVSWYQQTPGQGLQFLFEYFSETQRNKGNFPGRFSGRQFSNSRSEMNVSTLELGDSALYLCASSLAGGRGTEAFFGQGTRLTVV.

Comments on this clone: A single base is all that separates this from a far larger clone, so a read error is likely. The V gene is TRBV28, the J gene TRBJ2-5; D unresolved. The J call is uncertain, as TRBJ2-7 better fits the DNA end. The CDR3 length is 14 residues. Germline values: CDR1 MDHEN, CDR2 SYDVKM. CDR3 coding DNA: TGTGCCAGCAGTCCAATGAGTGGCTCCTACGAGCAGTACTTC. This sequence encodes CASSPMSGSYEQYF.

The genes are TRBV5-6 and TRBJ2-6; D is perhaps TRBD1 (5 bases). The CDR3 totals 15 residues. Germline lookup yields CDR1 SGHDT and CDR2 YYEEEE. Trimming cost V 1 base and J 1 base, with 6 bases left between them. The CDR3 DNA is TGTGCCAGCAGCTTGAGGGGATCTGGGGCCAACGTCCTGACTTTC. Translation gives CASSLRGSGANVLTF. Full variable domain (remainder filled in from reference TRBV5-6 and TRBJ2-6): DAGVTQSPTHLIKTRGQQVTLRCSPKSGHDTVSWYQQALGQGPQFIFQYYEEEERQRGNFPDRFSGHQFPNYSSELNVNALLLGDSALYLCASSLRGSGANVLTFGAGSRLTVL.

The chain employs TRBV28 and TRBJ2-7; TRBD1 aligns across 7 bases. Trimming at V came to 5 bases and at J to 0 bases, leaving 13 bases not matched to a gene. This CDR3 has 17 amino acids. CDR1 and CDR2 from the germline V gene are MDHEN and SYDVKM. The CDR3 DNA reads TGTGCCAGCAGTGCTACCCTCCGACAGGGCCTCTCCTACGAGCAGTACTTC. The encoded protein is CASSATLRQGLSYEQYF.

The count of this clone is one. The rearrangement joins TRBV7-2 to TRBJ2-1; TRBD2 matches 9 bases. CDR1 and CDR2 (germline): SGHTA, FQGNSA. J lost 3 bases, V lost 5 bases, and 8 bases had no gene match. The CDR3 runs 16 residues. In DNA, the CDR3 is TGTGCCAGCAGCCTTAGGACTAGCGAGGGCTACAATGAGCAGTTCTTC. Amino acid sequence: CASSLRTSEGYNEQFF.

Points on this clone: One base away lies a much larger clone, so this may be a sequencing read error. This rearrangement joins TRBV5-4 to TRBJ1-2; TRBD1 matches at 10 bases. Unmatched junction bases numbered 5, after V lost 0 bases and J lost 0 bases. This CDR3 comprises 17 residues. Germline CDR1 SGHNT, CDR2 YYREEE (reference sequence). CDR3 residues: CASSLGFDRGPNYGYTF. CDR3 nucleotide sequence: TGTGCCAGCAGCTTGGGATTCGACAGGGGGCCTAACTATGGCTACACCTTC. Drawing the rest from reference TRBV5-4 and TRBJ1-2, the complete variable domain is ETGVTQSPTHLIKTRGQQVTLRCSSQSGHNTVSWYQQALGQGPQFIFQYYREEENGRGNFPPRFSGLQFPNYSSELNVNALELDDSALYLCASSLGFDRGPNYGYTFGSGTRLTVV.

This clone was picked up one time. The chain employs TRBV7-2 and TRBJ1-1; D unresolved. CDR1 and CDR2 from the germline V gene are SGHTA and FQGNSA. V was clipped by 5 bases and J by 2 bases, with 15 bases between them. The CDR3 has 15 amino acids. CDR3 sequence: CASSPSGGKNTEAFF. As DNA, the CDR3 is TGTGCCAGCAGCCCGTCCGGCGGTAAAAACACTGAAGCTTTCTTT.

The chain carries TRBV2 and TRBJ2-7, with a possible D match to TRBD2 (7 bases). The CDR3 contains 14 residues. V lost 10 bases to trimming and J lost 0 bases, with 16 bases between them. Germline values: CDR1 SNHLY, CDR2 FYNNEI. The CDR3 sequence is CATTMAGASYEQYF. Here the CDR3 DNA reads TGTGCCACTACTATGGCGGGGGCCTCCTACGAGCAGTACTTC. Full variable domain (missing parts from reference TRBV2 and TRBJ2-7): EPEVTQTPSHQVTQMGQEVILRCVPISNHLYFYWYRQILGQKVEFLVSFYNNEISEKSEIFDDQFSVERPDGSNFTLKIRSTKLEDSAMYFCATTMAGASYEQYFGPGTRLTVT.

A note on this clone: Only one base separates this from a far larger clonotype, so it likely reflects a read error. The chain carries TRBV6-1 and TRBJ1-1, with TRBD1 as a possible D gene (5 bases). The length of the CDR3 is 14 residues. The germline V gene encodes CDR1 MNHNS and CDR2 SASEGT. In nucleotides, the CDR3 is TGTACCAGCAGTGAAGTGACGGGGGTAGCTGAAGCTTTCTTT. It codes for CTSSEVTGVAEAFF.

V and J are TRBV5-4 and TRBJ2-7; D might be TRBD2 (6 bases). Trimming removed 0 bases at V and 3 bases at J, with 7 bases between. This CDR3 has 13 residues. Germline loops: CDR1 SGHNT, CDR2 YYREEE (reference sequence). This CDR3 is CASSLDSGYEQYF. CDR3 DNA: TGTGCCAGCAGCTTGGATAGCGGCTACGAGCAGTACTTC.

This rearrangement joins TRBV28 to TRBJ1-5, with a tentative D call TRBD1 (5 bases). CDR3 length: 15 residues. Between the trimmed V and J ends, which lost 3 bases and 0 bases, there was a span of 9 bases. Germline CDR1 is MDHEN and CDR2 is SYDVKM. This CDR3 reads CASSLTAYSNQPQHF. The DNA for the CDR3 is TGTGCCAGCAGTTTGACAGCTTATAGCAATCAGCCCCAGCATTTT.

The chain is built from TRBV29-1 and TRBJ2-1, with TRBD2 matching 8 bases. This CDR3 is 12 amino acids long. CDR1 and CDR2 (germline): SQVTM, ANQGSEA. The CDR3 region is CRASGYYNEQFF. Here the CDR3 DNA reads TGCAGGGCTAGCGGGTACTACAATGAGCAGTTCTTC.

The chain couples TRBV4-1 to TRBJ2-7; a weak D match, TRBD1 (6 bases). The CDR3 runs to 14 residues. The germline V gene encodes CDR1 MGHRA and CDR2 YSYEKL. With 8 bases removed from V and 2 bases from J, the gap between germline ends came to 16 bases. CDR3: CASSRDTLTYEQYF. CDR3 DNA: TGCGCCAGCTCTCGGGACACCCTTACCTACGAGCAGTACTTC.

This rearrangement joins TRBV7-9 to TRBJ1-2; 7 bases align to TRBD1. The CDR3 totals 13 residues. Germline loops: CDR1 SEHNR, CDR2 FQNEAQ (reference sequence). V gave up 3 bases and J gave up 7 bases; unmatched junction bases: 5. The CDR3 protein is CASSLSTGPGYTF. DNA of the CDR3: TGTGCCAGCAGCTTGTCGACAGGGCCTGGCTACACCTTC. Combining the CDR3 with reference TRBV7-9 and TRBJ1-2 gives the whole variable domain DTGVSQNPRHKITKRGQNVTFRCDPISEHNRLYWYRQTLGQGPEFLTYFQNEAQLEKSRLLSDRFSAERPKGSFSTLEIQRTEQGDSAMYLCASSLSTGPGYTFGSGTRLTVV.

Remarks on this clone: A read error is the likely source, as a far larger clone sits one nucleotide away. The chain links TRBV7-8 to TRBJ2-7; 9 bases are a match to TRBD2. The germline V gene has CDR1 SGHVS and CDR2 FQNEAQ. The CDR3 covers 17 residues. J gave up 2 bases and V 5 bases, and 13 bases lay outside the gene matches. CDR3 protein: CASSLSRLAATPYEQYF. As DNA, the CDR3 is TGTGCCAGCAGCCTATCCAGACTAGCGGCTACCCCCTACGAGCAGTACTTC.